This is a list of T cell receptor beta chains from one sample in a study of blood T cell repertoires in COVID-19. Assay used: immunoSEQ multiplex PCR; TCRdb lists only in-frame clones, some missing. In the table there are some 100,000 clones, roughly 81% of which are singletons. Sequenced input: peripheral blood. The receptors shown here come from a human donor in a cohort sampled during active COVID-19. The CDR3 runs from the conserved cysteine through the conserved F or W. Fields, in order: J gene, V gene, clone size, D gene, CDR3 DNA, CDR3 protein. D genes are given only for firm matches. Where a row states a size, it is once, few, many or the class of an expanded clone; other rows omit it.

J gene: TRBJ1-1
V gene: TRBV5-4
clone size: -
D gene: -
CDR3 DNA: TGTGCCAGCAGCTTAGAGGGTTTCGGGTACACTGAAGCTTTCTTT
CDR3 protein: CASSLEGFGYTEAFF

J gene: TRBJ2-5
V gene: TRBV5-6
clone size: few
D gene: TRBD1
CDR3 DNA: TGTGCCAGCAGCTTTGGACAGGGTCAGGCGGAGACCCAGTACTTC
CDR3 protein: CASSFGQGQAETQYF

J gene: TRBJ2-7
V gene: TRBV3-1/TRBV3-2
clone size: -
D gene: -
CDR3 DNA: TGTGCCAGCAGCCAAGTCGCCGGGACAAACGAGCAGTACTTC
CDR3 protein: CASSQVAGTNEQYF

J gene: TRBJ2-6
V gene: TRBV7-2
clone size: -
D gene: TRBD1
CDR3 DNA: TGTGCCAGCAGTGAAGACAGGGGTAAGGCCAACGTCCTGACTTTC
CDR3 protein: CASSEDRGKANVLTF

J gene: TRBJ2-7
V gene: TRBV18
clone size: once
D gene: -
CDR3 DNA: TGTGCCAGCTCCCGGGACACGTCCTCCTACGAGCAGTACTTC
CDR3 protein: CASSRDTSSYEQYF

J gene: TRBJ2-7
V gene: TRBV4-1
clone size: -
D gene: TRBD2
CDR3 DNA: TGCGCCAGCAGCCAAGATCGTAGACTAGCGGGGGGAAGCTCCTACGAGCAGTACTTC
CDR3 protein: CASSQDRRLAGGSSYEQYF

J gene: TRBJ1-1
V gene: TRBV4-1
clone size: -
D gene: TRBD1
CDR3 DNA: TGCGCCAGCAGCCGGACAGGGGAGATGAACACTGAAGCTTTCTTT
CDR3 protein: CASSRTGEMNTEAFF

J gene: TRBJ2-5
V gene: TRBV7-8
clone size: few
D gene: TRBD1
CDR3 DNA: TGTGCCAGCAGCGTCGCAGGGGGCGCGGAGACCCAGTACTTC
CDR3 protein: CASSVAGGAETQYF

J gene: TRBJ1-3
V gene: TRBV30
clone size: -
D gene: -
CDR3 DNA: TGTGCCTGGAGCATTACAGGGATTACTGGAAACACCATATATTTT
CDR3 protein: CAWSITGITGNTIYF

J gene: TRBJ1-2
V gene: TRBV6-2/TRBV6-3
clone size: -
D gene: -
CDR3 DNA: TGTGCCAGCAGTTACGGCAGGGGTGATGGCTACACCTTC
CDR3 protein: CASSYGRGDGYTF

J gene: TRBJ1-1
V gene: TRBV5-1
clone size: -
D gene: -
CDR3 DNA: TGCGCCAGCAGCTTGTTGGGAGGACTTGAAGCTTTCTTT
CDR3 protein: CASSLLGGLEAFF

J gene: TRBJ1-5
V gene: TRBV28
clone size: -
D gene: TRBD1
CDR3 DNA: TGTGCCAGCAGTTTCGGGACAGGCCAGCCCCAGCATTTT
CDR3 protein: CASSFGTGQPQHF

J gene: TRBJ2-4
V gene: TRBV11-2
clone size: -
D gene: -
CDR3 DNA: TGTGCCAGCAGCGTAGACAGATACAAAAACATTCAGTACTTC
CDR3 protein: CASSVDRYKNIQYF

J gene: TRBJ2-1
V gene: TRBV24-1
clone size: once
D gene: TRBD1
CDR3 DNA: TGTGCCACCAGTGACTCGGGACAGGCCTCCTACAATGAGCAGTTCTTC
CDR3 protein: CATSDSGQASYNEQFF

J gene: TRBJ2-7
V gene: TRBV30
clone size: -
D gene: -
CDR3 DNA: TGTGCCTGGAGTTATGTGCTCGAGGGGGCCTACGAGCAGTACTTC
CDR3 protein: CAWSYVLEGAYEQYF

J gene: TRBJ2-1
V gene: TRBV9
clone size: -
D gene: TRBD1
CDR3 DNA: TGTGCCAGCAGCGTAGCCCCCCGTACCGGGACAGGGGGTGAGCAGTTCTTC
CDR3 protein: CASSVAPRTGTGGEQFF

J gene: TRBJ2-7
V gene: TRBV30
clone size: -
D gene: TRBD1
CDR3 DNA: TGTGCCTGGAGTGGACAGGGCAACGAGCAGTACTTC
CDR3 protein: CAWSGQGNEQYF

J gene: TRBJ1-2
V gene: TRBV14
clone size: -
D gene: -
CDR3 DNA: TGTGCCAGCAGCCCTTTTATCGGTGGCTACACCTTC
CDR3 protein: CASSPFIGGYTF

J gene: TRBJ1-1
V gene: TRBV6-6
clone size: -
D gene: TRBD1
CDR3 DNA: TGTGCCAGCAGGCGACACCTAGAGAACAGGGGGGGACCCACAGCGAACACTGAAGCTTTCTTT
CDR3 protein: CASRRHLENRGGPTANTEAFF

J gene: TRBJ2-4
V gene: TRBV11-2
clone size: -
D gene: -
CDR3 DNA: TGTGCCAGCAGCTTCACGGAGGTCATTCAGTACTTC
CDR3 protein: CASSFTEVIQYF

J gene: TRBJ2-3
V gene: TRBV7-2
clone size: -
D gene: -
CDR3 DNA: TGTGCCAGCAGCTTAAACGGAGGGGATACGCAGTATTTT
CDR3 protein: CASSLNGGDTQYF

J gene: TRBJ2-7
V gene: TRBV6-5
clone size: few
D gene: -
CDR3 DNA: TGTGCCAGCGGAGTAAGGTCGGGGATCAACGAGCAGTACTTC
CDR3 protein: CASGVRSGINEQYF

J gene: TRBJ2-7
V gene: TRBV6-2/TRBV6-3
clone size: many
D gene: -
CDR3 DNA: TGTGCCAGCAGTTACTCGACTGGGTGGAGTTTCGAGCAGTACTTC
CDR3 protein: CASSYSTGWSFEQYF

J gene: TRBJ2-3
V gene: TRBV19
clone size: -
D gene: TRBD2
CDR3 DNA: TGTGCCAGTCGTCAGGGCGGGAGGGCCGGAGATACGCAGTATTTT
CDR3 protein: CASRQGGRAGDTQYF

J gene: TRBJ1-1
V gene: TRBV30
clone size: -
D gene: -
CDR3 DNA: TGTGCCTGGAGTGTGATATGGCAGAATGAAGCTTTCTTT
CDR3 protein: CAWSVIWQNEAFF

J gene: TRBJ2-7
V gene: TRBV4-3
clone size: -
D gene: TRBD1
CDR3 DNA: TGCGCCAGCAGCCCGGACAGGGAATACTACGAGCAGTACTTC
CDR3 protein: CASSPDREYYEQYF

J gene: TRBJ1-2
V gene: TRBV5-6
clone size: -
D gene: TRBD1
CDR3 DNA: TGTGCCAGCAGCTTCCGGACAGGGGATGGCTACACCTTC
CDR3 protein: CASSFRTGDGYTF

J gene: TRBJ2-4
V gene: TRBV28
clone size: -
D gene: TRBD2
CDR3 DNA: TGTGCCAGCAGTCCGGGAGGGGCATGGGAAAACATTCAGTACTTC
CDR3 protein: CASSPGGAWENIQYF

J gene: TRBJ2-7
V gene: TRBV6-5
clone size: -
D gene: TRBD2
CDR3 DNA: TGTGCCAGCAGACCCATAGCGGGAGGGACCTACGAGCAGTACTTC
CDR3 protein: CASRPIAGGTYEQYF

J gene: TRBJ1-1
V gene: TRBV12-3/TRBV12-4
clone size: -
D gene: -
CDR3 DNA: TGTGCCAGCAGGTCCATCAGGAACACTGAAGCTTTCTTT
CDR3 protein: CASRSIRNTEAFF

J gene: TRBJ2-7
V gene: TRBV28
clone size: -
D gene: -
CDR3 DNA: TGTGCCAGTCTTAAAACCCCCACTAGCTCCCACGAGCAGTACTTC
CDR3 protein: CASLKTPTSSHEQYF

J gene: TRBJ2-1
V gene: TRBV24-1
clone size: -
D gene: TRBD1
CDR3 DNA: TGTGCCACCAGTGACCCGACAGGGGGCCTGAGTCGCAATGAGCAGTTCTTC
CDR3 protein: CATSDPTGGLSRNEQFF

J gene: TRBJ1-2
V gene: TRBV9
clone size: -
D gene: -
CDR3 DNA: TGTGCCAGCAGCGTAGGCGGCAGGGTGAACTATGGCTACACCTTC
CDR3 protein: CASSVGGRVNYGYTF

J gene: TRBJ1-1
V gene: TRBV7-6
clone size: -
D gene: -
CDR3 DNA: TGTGCCAGCAGCCTGATCGGGGGATCCTCTAGTAGTTCTGAAGCTTTCTTT
CDR3 protein: CASSLIGGSSSSSEAFF

J gene: TRBJ1-2
V gene: TRBV18
clone size: -
D gene: TRBD1
CDR3 DNA: TGTGCCAGCTCACCGACAGGGTCCTATGGCTACACCTTC
CDR3 protein: CASSPTGSYGYTF

J gene: TRBJ2-4
V gene: TRBV7-2
clone size: -
D gene: -
CDR3 DNA: TGTGCCAGCAGTCCGGTTAGCGGAAATGCCAAAAACATTCAGTACTTC
CDR3 protein: CASSPVSGNAKNIQYF

J gene: TRBJ2-1
V gene: TRBV4-3
clone size: -
D gene: TRBD1
CDR3 DNA: TGCGCCAGCAGCCTCGGGACAGGGATCAATGAGCAGTTCTTC
CDR3 protein: CASSLGTGINEQFF

J gene: TRBJ1-2
V gene: TRBV27
clone size: -
D gene: TRBD1
CDR3 DNA: TGTGCCAGCAGTTCGGCCGGGACAGGGGATAGCTACACCTTC
CDR3 protein: CASSSAGTGDSYTF

J gene: TRBJ2-5
V gene: TRBV5-1
clone size: -
D gene: TRBD1
CDR3 DNA: TGCGCCAGCAGCTGGACCCCGGGACAGGGAAGGGGAGAGACCCAGTACTTC
CDR3 protein: CASSWTPGQGRGETQYF

J gene: TRBJ1-6
V gene: TRBV2
clone size: -
D gene: -
CDR3 DNA: TGTGCCAGCAGTGTTCGGTCACCCCTCCACTTT
CDR3 protein: CASSVRSPLHF

J gene: TRBJ2-1
V gene: TRBV5-1
clone size: once
D gene: -
CDR3 DNA: TGCGCCAGCAGCTTGGGAAGCGGAGCTTACAATGAGCAGTTCTTC
CDR3 protein: CASSLGSGAYNEQFF

J gene: TRBJ2-1
V gene: TRBV2
clone size: -
D gene: TRBD1
CDR3 DNA: TGTGCCACCTCCAAAGACAGGGGGACCTACAATGAGCAGTTCTTC
CDR3 protein: CATSKDRGTYNEQFF

J gene: TRBJ1-5
V gene: TRBV7-3
clone size: once
D gene: -
CDR3 DNA: TGTGCCAGCAGCTTAGGGGCCGGTGGCAATCAGCCCCAGCATTTT
CDR3 protein: CASSLGAGGNQPQHF

J gene: TRBJ2-2
V gene: TRBV5-1
clone size: -
D gene: TRBD2
CDR3 DNA: TGCGCCAGCAGCTTCAGCGGGGGGAGGAACACCGGGGAGCTGTTTTTT
CDR3 protein: CASSFSGGRNTGELFF

J gene: TRBJ1-4
V gene: TRBV4-3
clone size: -
D gene: TRBD1
CDR3 DNA: TGCGCCAGCAAAAAGGACAGGGTCCGGGAAAAACTGTTTTTT
CDR3 protein: CASKKDRVREKLFF

J gene: TRBJ2-7
V gene: TRBV6-4
clone size: -
D gene: TRBD1
CDR3 DNA: TGTGCCAGCATCAACGGGACAGCTAAGAGCTCCTACGAGCAGTACTTC
CDR3 protein: CASINGTAKSSYEQYF

J gene: TRBJ2-7
V gene: TRBV4-3
clone size: -
D gene: TRBD1
CDR3 DNA: TGCGCCAGCAGCCGGGACAGGGGCGCAAACGAGCAGTACTTC
CDR3 protein: CASSRDRGANEQYF

J gene: TRBJ2-3
V gene: TRBV11-2
clone size: -
D gene: -
CDR3 DNA: TGTGCCAGCAGCCGGGACATTAGCACAGATACGCAGTATTTT
CDR3 protein: CASSRDISTDTQYF

J gene: TRBJ2-3
V gene: TRBV14
clone size: -
D gene: -
CDR3 DNA: TGTGCCAGCAGGGAGCGAGGTTTCACAGATACGCAGTATTTT
CDR3 protein: CASRERGFTDTQYF

J gene: TRBJ2-3
V gene: TRBV6-5
clone size: -
D gene: TRBD2
CDR3 DNA: TGTGCCAGCAGTTACTCCCGGGAGGGCACAGATACGCAGTATTTT
CDR3 protein: CASSYSREGTDTQYF

J gene: TRBJ1-1
V gene: TRBV6-6
clone size: -
D gene: TRBD1
CDR3 DNA: TGTGCCAGCAGTTACTCGGACAGGTCGAACACTGAAGCTTTCTTT
CDR3 protein: CASSYSDRSNTEAFF

J gene: TRBJ1-1
V gene: TRBV6-6
clone size: -
D gene: TRBD1
CDR3 DNA: TGTGCCAGCAGTCCTAGACAGGGATCCATGAACACTGAAGCTTTCTTT
CDR3 protein: CASSPRQGSMNTEAFF

J gene: TRBJ1-4
V gene: TRBV13
clone size: -
D gene: -
CDR3 DNA: TGTGCCAGCAGCAGCGGGACAATGTATGAAAAACTGTTTTTT
CDR3 protein: CASSSGTMYEKLFF

J gene: TRBJ2-1
V gene: TRBV9
clone size: -
D gene: -
CDR3 DNA: TGTGCCAGCAGCGCGGGACTTCTCTCCTACAATGAGCAGTTCTTC
CDR3 protein: CASSAGLLSYNEQFF

J gene: TRBJ2-2
V gene: TRBV7-6
clone size: -
D gene: TRBD2
CDR3 DNA: TGTGCCAGCAGCTTAGAAGCTAGCGGGGGGGCCGGAGGGGAGCTGTTTTTT
CDR3 protein: CASSLEASGGAGGELFF

J gene: TRBJ1-4
V gene: TRBV28
clone size: -
D gene: TRBD1
CDR3 DNA: TGTGCCAGCAGAGGACAGGTTCCTAATGAAAAACTGTTTTTT
CDR3 protein: CASRGQVPNEKLFF

J gene: TRBJ1-2
V gene: TRBV14
clone size: -
D gene: -
CDR3 DNA: TGTGCCAGCAGCCAAGAGGTTTTGACAGACGGTTCAAGCTATGGCTACACCTTC
CDR3 protein: CASSQEVLTDGSSYGYTF

J gene: TRBJ1-5
V gene: TRBV23-1
clone size: many
D gene: -
CDR3 DNA: TGCGCCAGCCCTAAGGCGGAGAGGGTATGTAATCAGCCCCAGCATTTT
CDR3 protein: CASPKAERVCNQPQHF